This TCR beta chain appears in the sequencing data of a study of OX40 agonist ivuxolimab in advanced cancers. TCRdb's copy holds only in-frame clones and misses some; the assay was immunoSEQ multiplex PCR. Of 85,000 to 120,000 clones listed, about nine tenths were seen once; the top ten hold more than 0.4%. This clone appeared a single time. Germline CDR1 is SGHDN and CDR2 is FVKESK. The trim removed 8 bases at V and 15 bases at J, leaving 12 bases unmatched. This CDR3 has 12 amino acids. The clonotype originates from an adult with an advanced solid tumor such as melanoma, head and neck, liver or kidney cancer. Sample: CD4+ or CD8+ T cells sorted from blood, taken in a trial of the OX40 agonist ivuxolimab. The chain links TRBV14 to TRBJ2-1, with 8 bases aligning to TRBD2. The CDR3 here is CASGPQRGFLFF. The CDR3, as DNA: TGTGCCAGCGGTCCTCAGCGGGGGTTTCTGTTCTTC.